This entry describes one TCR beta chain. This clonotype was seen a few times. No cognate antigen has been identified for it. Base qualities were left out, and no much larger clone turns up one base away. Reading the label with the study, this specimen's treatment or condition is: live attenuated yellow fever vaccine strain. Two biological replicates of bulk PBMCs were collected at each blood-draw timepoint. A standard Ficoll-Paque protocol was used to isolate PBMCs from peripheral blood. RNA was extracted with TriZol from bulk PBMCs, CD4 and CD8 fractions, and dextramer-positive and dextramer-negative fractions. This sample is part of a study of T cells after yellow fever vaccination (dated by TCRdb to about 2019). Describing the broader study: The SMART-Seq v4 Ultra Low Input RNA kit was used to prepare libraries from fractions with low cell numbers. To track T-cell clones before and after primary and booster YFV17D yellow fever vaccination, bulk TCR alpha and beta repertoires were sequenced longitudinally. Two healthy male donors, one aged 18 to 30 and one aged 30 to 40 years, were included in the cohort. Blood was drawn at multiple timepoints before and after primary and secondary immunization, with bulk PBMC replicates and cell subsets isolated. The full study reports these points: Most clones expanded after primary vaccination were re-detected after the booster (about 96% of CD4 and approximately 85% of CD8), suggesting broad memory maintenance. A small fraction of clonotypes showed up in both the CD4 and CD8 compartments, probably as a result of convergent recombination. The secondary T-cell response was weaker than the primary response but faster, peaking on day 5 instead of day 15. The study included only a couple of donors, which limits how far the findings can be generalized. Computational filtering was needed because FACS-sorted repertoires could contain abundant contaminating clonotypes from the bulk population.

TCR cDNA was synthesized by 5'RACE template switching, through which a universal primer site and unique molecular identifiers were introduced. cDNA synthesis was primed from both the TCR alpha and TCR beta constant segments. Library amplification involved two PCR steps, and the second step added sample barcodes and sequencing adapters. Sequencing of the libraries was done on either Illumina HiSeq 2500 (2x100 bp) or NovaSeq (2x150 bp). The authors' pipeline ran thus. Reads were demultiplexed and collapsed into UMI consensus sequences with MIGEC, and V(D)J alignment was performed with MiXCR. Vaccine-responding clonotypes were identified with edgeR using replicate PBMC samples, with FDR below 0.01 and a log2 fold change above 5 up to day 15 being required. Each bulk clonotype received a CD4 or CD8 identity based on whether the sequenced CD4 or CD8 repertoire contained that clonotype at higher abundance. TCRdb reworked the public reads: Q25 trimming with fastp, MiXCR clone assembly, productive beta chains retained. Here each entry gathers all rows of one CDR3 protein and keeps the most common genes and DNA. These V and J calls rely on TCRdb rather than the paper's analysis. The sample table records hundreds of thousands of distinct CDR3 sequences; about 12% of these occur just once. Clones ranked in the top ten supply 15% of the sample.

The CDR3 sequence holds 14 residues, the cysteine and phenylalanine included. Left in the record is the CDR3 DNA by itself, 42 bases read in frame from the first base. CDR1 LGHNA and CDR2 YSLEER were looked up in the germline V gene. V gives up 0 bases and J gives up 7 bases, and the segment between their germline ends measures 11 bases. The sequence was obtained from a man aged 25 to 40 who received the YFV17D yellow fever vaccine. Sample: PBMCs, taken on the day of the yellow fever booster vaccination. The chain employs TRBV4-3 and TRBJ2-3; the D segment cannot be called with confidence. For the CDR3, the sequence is CASSQDFRSNTQYF. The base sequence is TGCGCCAGCAGCCAAGATTTTAGGTCTAATACGCAGTATTTT.